This T cell receptor beta chain was recorded in a study of Graves' ophthalmopathy and Graves' hyperthyroidism. Study-wide results and limits: Blood also carried most expanded thyroid clonotypes exceeding 0.001 frequency. Between ophthalmopathy and stable hyperthyroidism, a 13-signature model drew a separation with around 86% sensitivity and over 80% specificity.

The study amplified TCR beta CDR3 regions using RNA transcripts. Second-round multiplex PCR followed a first-round RT-PCR using HTBI primers. Using its own MiXCR run on the multiplex PCR reads, TCRdb lists one record per CDR3 protein. The data show some 750,000 distinct CDR3 sequences, 40% seen once. The CDR3 has 16 amino acids. V lost 4 bases, J lost 4 bases, and 7 bases stayed unmatched. Germline values: CDR1 SEHNR, CDR2 FQNEAQ (reference sequence). In regard to this clonotype: Its antigen remains unidentified.

PBMCs came from 10 ml of fresh peripheral blood. The clonotype was recovered from an adult man with Graves' ophthalmopathy. Sequenced: peripheral blood. The V call is TRBV7-9, the J call TRBJ2-6; 7 bases agree with TRBD1. CDR3 coding DNA: TGTGCCAGCAGCTCGACGCCGGGACAGGGGGCCAACGTCCTGACTTTC. As protein: CASSSTPGQGANVLTF.